This TCR beta chain was observed in a study of shared clonotypes between healthy human individuals. On the study more broadly: Plates per donor: three CD4 naive, three CD4 memory, two CD8 naive, one CD8 memory.

CDR3 length: 15 residues. Germline CDR1 and CDR2: SGHTS and YDEGEE. Unmatched junction bases numbered 5, after V lost 3 bases and J lost 5 bases. CD8 cells classed as naive were CD45RO-negative and positively selected for CCR7, excluding terminally differentiated effector memory CD45RA+ cells. Sequenced by immunoSEQ multiplex PCR; TCRdb stores in-frame clones only, minus some. In the table there are more than 2 million clones, approximately 94% of which are singletons. Input material: naive CD8+ T cells sorted from blood. The chain combines TRBV5-8 with TRBJ2-1; 10 bases fit TRBD2. The TCR sequence derives from a man between 18 and 29 years old in good health. For the CDR3, the DNA is TGTGCCAGCAGCTCCGGGACTAGCGACCACAATGAGCAGTTCTTC. This sequence encodes CASSSGTSDHNEQFF.